The T cell receptor (beta chain) described here comes from a study of identifying expanded T cells in peripheral blood. Whole-study results and caveats: Two-week clone count variance significantly increased as total template count grew.

No infections or other immune events were documented during collection. Profiled with immunoSEQ multiplex PCR; TCRdb holds only in-frame clones, not every one. The sample holds 90,000 or so clones, roughly 91% seen once. The CDR3 runs to 16 residues. V was pared by 7 bases and J by 1 base, with 17 bases between. Per the germline V gene, CDR1 is MNHEY and CDR2 is SMNVEV (reference sequence). In the case of this clone: Its antigen is not known.

The TCR sequence derives from a person between 18 and 70 years old in good health. This sequence joins TRBV27 and TRBJ2-1; tentatively, D is TRBD1 (6 bases). The sequenced sample consisted of blood. CDR3 amino acids: CASIHTGTWSYNEQFF. CDR3 sequence (DNA): TGTGCCAGCATTCACACAGGGACATGGTCCTACAATGAGCAGTTCTTC.